Given below is one T cell receptor (beta chain) in context. The antigen remains unidentified. This entry comes from a study of T cells in Graves' hyperthyroidism and ophthalmopathy. The CDR3 consists of 15 residues. V shed 8 bases, J shed 7 bases, and the junction held 12 bases outside the gene matches. Germline CDR1 is LNHDA and CDR2 is SQIVND (reference sequence). Whole-study findings and limits: Classification by a 13 V-J model distinguished ophthalmopathy from stable hyperthyroidism. Among thyroid clonotypes expanded above 0.001, most also appeared in blood.

Amplification of TCR beta CDR3 regions used RNA as the template. A set of HTBI primers served as the primers for a first-round RT-PCR of the TCR CDR3. One entry per CDR3 protein, called by TCRdb with MiXCR from the multiplex PCR reads. The sample lists hundreds of thousands of distinct CDR3 sequences; 15% were seen once. Criteria for exclusion of patients were uncontrolled infection, other autoimmune disease, pregnancy or lactation. Clinical symptoms, serum thyroxine and TRAb, thyroid ultrasound and orbital computed tomography together formed the diagnostic basis. This chain uses TRBV19 with TRBJ2-1; 9 nucleotides match TRBD2. Sequencing was carried out using blood. This receptor was identified in a woman aged 60-75 years with Graves' ophthalmopathy. CDR3 loop: CASAMSWREGNEQFF. The CDR3 bases are TGTGCCAGTGCCATGTCCTGGCGGGAGGGTAATGAGCAGTTCTTC.